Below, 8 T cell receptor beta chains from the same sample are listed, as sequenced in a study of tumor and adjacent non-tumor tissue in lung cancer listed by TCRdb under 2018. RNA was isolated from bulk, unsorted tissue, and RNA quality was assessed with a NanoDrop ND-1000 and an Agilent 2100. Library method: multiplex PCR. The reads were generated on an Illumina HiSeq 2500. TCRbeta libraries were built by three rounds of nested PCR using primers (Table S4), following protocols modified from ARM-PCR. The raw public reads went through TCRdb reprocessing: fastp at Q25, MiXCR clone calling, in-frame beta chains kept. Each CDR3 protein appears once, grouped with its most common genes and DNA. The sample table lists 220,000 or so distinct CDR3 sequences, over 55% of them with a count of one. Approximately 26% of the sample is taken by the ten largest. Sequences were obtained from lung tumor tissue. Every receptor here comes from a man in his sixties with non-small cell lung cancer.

CDR3 protein: CAISSSRPTDTQYF. CDR3 DNA: TGTGCCATCAGCTCGTCTAGGCCCACAGATACGCAGTATTTT. This chain uses TRBV10-3 with TRBJ2-3, with D unclear. CDR1 is ENHRY, CDR2 SYGVKD, per germline. The CDR3 sequence is 14 residues long. V lost 6 bases, J lost 2 bases, and 12 bases lay in between.

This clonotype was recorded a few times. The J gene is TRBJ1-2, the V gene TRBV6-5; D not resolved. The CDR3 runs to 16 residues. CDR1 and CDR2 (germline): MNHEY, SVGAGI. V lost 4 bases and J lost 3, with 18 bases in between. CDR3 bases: TGTGCCAGCAGTTCGGGCCTTTTGACTACTCACTATGGCTACACCTTC. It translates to CASSSGLLTTHYGYTF.

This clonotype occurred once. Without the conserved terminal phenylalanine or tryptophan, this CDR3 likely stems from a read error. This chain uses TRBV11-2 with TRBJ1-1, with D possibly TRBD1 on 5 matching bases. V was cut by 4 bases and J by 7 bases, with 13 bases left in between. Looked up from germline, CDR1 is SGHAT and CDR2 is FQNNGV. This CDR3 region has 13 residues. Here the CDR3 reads CASSSRRVSEAFL. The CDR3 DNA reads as TGTGCCAGCAGCTCCCGCAGGGTGAGTGAAGCTTTCCTT.

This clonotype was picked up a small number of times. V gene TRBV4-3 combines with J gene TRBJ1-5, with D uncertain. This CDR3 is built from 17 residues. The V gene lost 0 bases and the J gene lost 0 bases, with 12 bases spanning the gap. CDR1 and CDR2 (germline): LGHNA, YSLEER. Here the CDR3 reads CASSQDYAENSNQPQHF. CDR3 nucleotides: TGCGCCAGCAGCCAAGATTACGCGGAGAATAGCAATCAGCCCCAGCATTTT.

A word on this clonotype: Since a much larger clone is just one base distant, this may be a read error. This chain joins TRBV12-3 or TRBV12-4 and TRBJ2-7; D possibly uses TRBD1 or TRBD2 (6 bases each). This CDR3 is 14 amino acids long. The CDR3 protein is CASSLAGGNYDQYF. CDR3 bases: TGTGCCAGCAGTTTAGCAGGGGGGAACTACGACCAGTACTTC.

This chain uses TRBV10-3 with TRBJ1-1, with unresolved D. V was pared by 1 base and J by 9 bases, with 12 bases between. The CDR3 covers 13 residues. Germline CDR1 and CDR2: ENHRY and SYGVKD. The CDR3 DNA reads TGTGCCATCAGTGAGTTTGCAGAAGGTAAAGCTTTCTTT. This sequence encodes CAISEFAEGKAFF.

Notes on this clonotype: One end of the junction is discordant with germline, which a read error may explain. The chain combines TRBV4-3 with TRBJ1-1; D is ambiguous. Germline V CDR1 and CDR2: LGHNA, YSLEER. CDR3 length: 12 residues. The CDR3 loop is CVSRNMNTEAFF. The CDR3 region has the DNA TGCGTCAGCAGAAATATGAACACTGAAGCTTTCTTT.

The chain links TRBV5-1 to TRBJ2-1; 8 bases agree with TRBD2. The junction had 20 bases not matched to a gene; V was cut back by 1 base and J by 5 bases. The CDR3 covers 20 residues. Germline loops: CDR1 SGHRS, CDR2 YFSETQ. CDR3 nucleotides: TGCGCCAGCAGCTTGAGAACTAACGGGGGGGCTAGGGTCGCTGACAATGAGCAGTTCTTC. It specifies CASSLRTNGGARVADNEQFF.